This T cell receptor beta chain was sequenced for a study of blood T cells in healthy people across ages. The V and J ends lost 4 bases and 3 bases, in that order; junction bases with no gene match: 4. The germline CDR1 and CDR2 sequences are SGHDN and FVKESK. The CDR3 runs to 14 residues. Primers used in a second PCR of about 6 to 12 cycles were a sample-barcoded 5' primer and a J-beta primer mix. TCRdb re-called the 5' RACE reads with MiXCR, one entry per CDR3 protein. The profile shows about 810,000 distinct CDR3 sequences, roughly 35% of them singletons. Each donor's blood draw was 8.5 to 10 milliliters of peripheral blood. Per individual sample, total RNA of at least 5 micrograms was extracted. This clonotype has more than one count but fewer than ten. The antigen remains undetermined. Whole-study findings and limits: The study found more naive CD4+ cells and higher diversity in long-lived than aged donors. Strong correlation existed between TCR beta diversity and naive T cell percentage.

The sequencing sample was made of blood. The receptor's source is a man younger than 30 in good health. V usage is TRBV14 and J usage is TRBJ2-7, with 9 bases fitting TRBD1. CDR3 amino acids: CASSPGTGYYEQYF. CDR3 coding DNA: TGTGCCAGCAGCCCCGGGACAGGGTACTACGAGCAGTACTTC.